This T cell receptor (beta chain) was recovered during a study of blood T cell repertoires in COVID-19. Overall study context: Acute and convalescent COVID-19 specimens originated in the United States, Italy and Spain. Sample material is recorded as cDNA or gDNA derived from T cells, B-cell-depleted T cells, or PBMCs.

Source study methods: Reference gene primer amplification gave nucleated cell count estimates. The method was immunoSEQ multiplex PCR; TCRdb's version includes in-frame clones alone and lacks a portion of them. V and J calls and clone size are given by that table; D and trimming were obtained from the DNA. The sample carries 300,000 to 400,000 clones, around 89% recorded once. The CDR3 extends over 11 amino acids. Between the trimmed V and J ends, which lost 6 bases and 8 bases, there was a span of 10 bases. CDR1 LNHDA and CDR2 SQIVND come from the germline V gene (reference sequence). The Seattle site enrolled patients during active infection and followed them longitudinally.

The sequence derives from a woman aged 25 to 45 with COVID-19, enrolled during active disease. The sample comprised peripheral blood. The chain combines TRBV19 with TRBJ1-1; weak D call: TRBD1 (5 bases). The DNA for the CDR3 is TGTGCCAGTAGGTGGAGGGGCGAAGCTTTCTTT. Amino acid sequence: CASRWRGEAFF.